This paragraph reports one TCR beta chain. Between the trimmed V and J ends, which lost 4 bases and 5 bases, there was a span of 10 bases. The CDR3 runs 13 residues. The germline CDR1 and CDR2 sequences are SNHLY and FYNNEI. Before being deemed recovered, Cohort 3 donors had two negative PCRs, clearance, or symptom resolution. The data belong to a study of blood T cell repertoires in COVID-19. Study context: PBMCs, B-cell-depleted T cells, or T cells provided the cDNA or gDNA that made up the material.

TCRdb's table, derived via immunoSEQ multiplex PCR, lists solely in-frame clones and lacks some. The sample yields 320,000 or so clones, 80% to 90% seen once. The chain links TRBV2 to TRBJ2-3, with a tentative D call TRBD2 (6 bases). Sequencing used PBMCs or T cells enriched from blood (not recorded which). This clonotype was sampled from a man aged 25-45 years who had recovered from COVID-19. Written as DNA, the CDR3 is TGTGCCAGCAGTGTTTTCGGGGGAGATACGCAGTATTTT. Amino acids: CASSVFGGDTQYF.